The rows below give T cell receptor beta chains drawn from one sample of a study of identical twins. Using its own MiXCR run on the 5' RACE reads, TCRdb lists one record per CDR3 protein. The table includes around 230,000 distinct CDR3 sequences, 6.5% to 8% detected once. A further study also used this sample, focusing on T cells expressing NK-cell markers.

Sequencing was carried out using CD8+ T cells sorted from blood. Receptor source: a woman younger than 35 in good health. CDR3s include the opening cysteine and the closing phenylalanine or tryptophan. The order of the fields is clone size, V gene, D gene, J gene, CDR3 length, CDR3 protein, CDR3 DNA. D genes are given only for firm matches. Clone sizes are given selectively: once, few, many, or a class where the clone is expanded.

abundance: -; v_gene: TRBV6-2/TRBV6-3; d_gene: -; j_gene: TRBJ2-5; len: 15; CDR3aa: CASSYRGVELETQYF; CDR3nt: TGTGCCAGCAGTTACCGAGGTGTTGAGTTGGAGACCCAGTACTTC
abundance: few; v_gene: TRBV20-1; d_gene: -; j_gene: TRBJ1-1; len: 11; CDR3aa: CSAQGRGEAFF; CDR3nt: TGCAGTGCTCAGGGGAGGGGGGAAGCTTTCTTT
abundance: -; v_gene: TRBV12-3/TRBV12-4; d_gene: TRBD1; j_gene: TRBJ1-3; len: 15; CDR3aa: CASSRTGLGGNTIYF; CDR3nt: TGTGCCAGCAGCCGGACAGGTCTAGGTGGAAACACCATATATTTT
abundance: few; v_gene: TRBV10-2; d_gene: TRBD2; j_gene: TRBJ2-3; len: 16; CDR3aa: CASFDTGTSTWDTQYF; CDR3nt: TGCGCCAGCTTTGATACCGGGACTAGTACATGGGATACGCAGTATTTT
abundance: -; v_gene: TRBV4-3; d_gene: TRBD2; j_gene: TRBJ2-1; len: 15; CDR3aa: CASSQDRLAGREQFF; CDR3nt: TGCGCCAGCAGCCAAGATCGACTAGCGGGACGTGAGCAGTTCTTC
abundance: few; v_gene: TRBV20-1; d_gene: -; j_gene: TRBJ2-5; len: 10; CDR3aa: CSAHEETQYF; CDR3nt: TGCAGTGCTCATGAAGAGACCCAGTACTTC
abundance: -; v_gene: TRBV20-1; d_gene: TRBD2; j_gene: TRBJ2-7; len: 15; CDR3aa: CSARASSGSINEQYF; CDR3nt: TGCAGTGCTAGGGCCTCTAGCGGGAGCATCAACGAGCAGTACTTC
abundance: few; v_gene: TRBV4-2; d_gene: -; j_gene: TRBJ2-3; len: 15; CDR3aa: CASSQVVTVTDTQYF; CDR3nt: TGTGCCAGCAGCCAAGTTGTGACAGTCACAGATACGCAGTATTTT
abundance: many; v_gene: TRBV20-1; d_gene: TRBD2; j_gene: TRBJ2-1; len: 16; CDR3aa: CSASWDGGSSVVEQFF; CDR3nt: TGCAGTGCTAGCTGGGACGGCGGGAGCTCCGTCGTTGAGCAGTTCTTC
abundance: -; v_gene: TRBV2; d_gene: TRBD2; j_gene: TRBJ2-3; len: 18; CDR3aa: CASSEPTLAGARTDTQYF; CDR3nt: TGTGCCAGCAGTGAGCCTACCTTAGCGGGGGCCCGCACAGATACGCAGTATTTT
abundance: few; v_gene: TRBV7-9; d_gene: TRBD1; j_gene: TRBJ2-7; len: 13; CDR3aa: CASSPWGQGEQYF; CDR3nt: TGTGCCAGCAGTCCTTGGGGACAGGGAGAGCAGTACTTC
abundance: -; v_gene: TRBV2; d_gene: -; j_gene: TRBJ1-3; len: 14; CDR3aa: CASSGLGFGNTIYF; CDR3nt: TGTGCCAGCAGTGGGCTGGGGTTTGGAAACACCATATATTTT
abundance: -; v_gene: TRBV27; d_gene: -; j_gene: TRBJ1-6; len: 16; CDR3aa: CASSPREIRRDSPLHF; CDR3nt: TGTGCCAGCAGTCCTCGGGAGATCCGGAGGGATTCACCCCTCCACTTT
abundance: -; v_gene: TRBV6-5; d_gene: -; j_gene: TRBJ2-7; len: 15; CDR3aa: CASSYVRGVWDEQYF; CDR3nt: TGTGCCAGCAGTTACGTGCGAGGGGTCTGGGACGAGCAGTACTTC
abundance: -; v_gene: TRBV2; d_gene: -; j_gene: TRBJ1-2; len: 16; CDR3aa: CASSELFGGGNYGYTF; CDR3nt: TGTGCCAGCAGTGAACTTTTCGGAGGGGGTAACTATGGCTACACCTTC
abundance: many; v_gene: TRBV12-3/TRBV12-4; d_gene: TRBD1; j_gene: TRBJ1-1; len: 15; CDR3aa: CASSFPGTANTEAFF; CDR3nt: TGTGCCAGCAGTTTCCCCGGGACAGCGAACACTGAAGCTTTCTTT
abundance: many; v_gene: TRBV5-6; d_gene: -; j_gene: TRBJ2-1; len: 11; CDR3aa: CASSFGEEQFF; CDR3nt: TGTGCCAGCAGCTTTGGGGAGGAGCAGTTCTTC
abundance: few; v_gene: TRBV13; d_gene: TRBD1; j_gene: TRBJ1-1; len: 16; CDR3aa: CASSLGGQGLVTEAFF; CDR3nt: TGTGCCAGCAGCCTGGGGGGACAGGGTCTCGTCACTGAAGCTTTCTTT
abundance: many; v_gene: TRBV7-9; d_gene: -; j_gene: TRBJ2-7; len: 13; CDR3aa: CASSPDSSYEQYF; CDR3nt: TGTGCCAGCAGTCCGGACAGCTCCTACGAGCAGTACTTC
abundance: few; v_gene: TRBV6-1; d_gene: -; j_gene: TRBJ2-7; len: 17; CDR3aa: CASSPSGGPGVSYEQYF; CDR3nt: TGTGCCAGCAGTCCCTCTGGGGGGCCTGGGGTCTCCTACGAGCAGTACTTC
abundance: few; v_gene: TRBV7-2; d_gene: -; j_gene: TRBJ1-5; len: 15; CDR3aa: CASSTPTGINQPQHF; CDR3nt: TGTGCCAGCAGCACCCCGACAGGTATCAATCAGCCCCAGCATTTT
abundance: many; v_gene: TRBV4-3; d_gene: -; j_gene: TRBJ1-1; len: 15; CDR3aa: CASSQDGGRNTEAFF; CDR3nt: TGCGCCAGCAGCCAAGATGGAGGAAGGAACACTGAAGCTTTCTTT
abundance: -; v_gene: TRBV20-1; d_gene: TRBD1; j_gene: TRBJ1-5; len: 16; CDR3aa: CSARPLTGGRGQPQHF; CDR3nt: TGCAGTGCTAGGCCCTTAACAGGGGGCCGTGGTCAGCCCCAGCATTTT
abundance: many; v_gene: TRBV6-5; d_gene: -; j_gene: TRBJ1-6; len: 16; CDR3aa: CASSYAFGAPNSPLHF; CDR3nt: TGTGCCAGCAGTTACGCTTTTGGGGCGCCAAATTCACCCCTCCACTTT
abundance: -; v_gene: TRBV5-1; d_gene: -; j_gene: TRBJ2-3; len: 15; CDR3aa: CASSLEQGITDTQYF; CDR3nt: TGCGCCAGCAGCTTGGAGCAGGGAATCACAGATACGCAGTATTTT
abundance: few; v_gene: TRBV19; d_gene: -; j_gene: TRBJ1-4; len: 16; CDR3aa: CASSMESGRVGEKLFF; CDR3nt: TGTGCCAGTAGTATGGAGTCCGGCAGGGTAGGGGAAAAACTGTTTTTT
abundance: many; v_gene: TRBV6-1; d_gene: TRBD1; j_gene: TRBJ2-3; len: 17; CDR3aa: CASSFPGQGRDTDTQYF; CDR3nt: TGTGCCAGCAGCTTCCCGGGACAGGGGAGGGACACAGATACGCAGTATTTT
abundance: -; v_gene: TRBV9; d_gene: TRBD1; j_gene: TRBJ2-6; len: 19; CDR3aa: CASSVATRDREAGANVLTF; CDR3nt: TGTGCCAGCAGCGTAGCTACCCGGGACAGGGAGGCTGGGGCCAACGTCCTGACTTTC
abundance: many; v_gene: TRBV12-3/TRBV12-4; d_gene: -; j_gene: TRBJ2-7; len: 14; CDR3aa: CASSTIQVSYEQYF; CDR3nt: TGTGCCAGCAGCACAATACAGGTATCCTACGAGCAGTACTTC
abundance: many; v_gene: TRBV11-2; d_gene: TRBD1; j_gene: TRBJ2-7; len: 17; CDR3aa: CASSEGTVSVRTYEQYF; CDR3nt: TGTGCCAGCAGCGAAGGGACAGTGTCCGTGAGGACCTACGAGCAGTACTTC
abundance: many; v_gene: TRBV6-1; d_gene: TRBD1; j_gene: TRBJ2-7; len: 15; CDR3aa: CASSEAEQGPDEQYF; CDR3nt: TGTGCCAGCAGTGAAGCGGAACAGGGGCCCGACGAGCAGTACTTC
abundance: few; v_gene: TRBV15; d_gene: -; j_gene: TRBJ2-1; len: 16; CDR3aa: CATSRGGQSSYNEQFF; CDR3nt: TGTGCCACCAGCAGAGGAGGCCAAAGCTCCTACAATGAGCAGTTCTTC
abundance: -; v_gene: TRBV9; d_gene: -; j_gene: TRBJ2-5; len: 14; CDR3aa: CASSVGTSQETQYF; CDR3nt: TGTGCCAGCAGCGTAGGAACTAGCCAAGAGACCCAGTACTTC
abundance: -; v_gene: TRBV29-1; d_gene: -; j_gene: TRBJ1-1; len: 12; CDR3aa: CSVTTGFTEAFF; CDR3nt: TGCAGCGTGACCACAGGGTTCACTGAAGCTTTCTTT
abundance: -; v_gene: TRBV15; d_gene: TRBD2; j_gene: TRBJ2-3; len: 16; CDR3aa: CATGDRDYPSTDTQYF; CDR3nt: TGTGCCACCGGAGACCGGGACTACCCAAGCACAGATACGCAGTATTTT
abundance: -; v_gene: TRBV9; d_gene: TRBD2; j_gene: TRBJ2-2; len: 14; CDR3aa: CASSAGGLTGELFF; CDR3nt: TGTGCCAGCAGCGCGGGGGGTTTGACCGGGGAGCTGTTTTTT
abundance: few; v_gene: TRBV6-1; d_gene: -; j_gene: TRBJ2-2; len: 18; CDR3aa: CASSPHSTLLRRTGELFF; CDR3nt: TGTGCCAGCAGTCCCCATTCCACCCTTCTCCGGCGGACCGGGGAGCTGTTTTTT
abundance: few; v_gene: TRBV19; d_gene: -; j_gene: TRBJ2-2; len: 16; CDR3aa: CASSIYGARDTGELFF; CDR3nt: TGTGCCAGTAGTATATATGGGGCCAGGGACACCGGGGAGCTGTTTTTT
abundance: many; v_gene: TRBV12-3/TRBV12-4; d_gene: TRBD1; j_gene: TRBJ1-1; len: 16; CDR3aa: CASRGTVAAMNTEAFF; CDR3nt: TGTGCCAGCAGGGGGACAGTCGCGGCCATGAACACTGAAGCTTTCTTT
abundance: many; v_gene: TRBV7-9; d_gene: -; j_gene: TRBJ2-1; len: 14; CDR3aa: CASSLFDLNNEQFF; CDR3nt: TGTGCCAGCAGCTTATTCGACCTGAACAATGAGCAGTTCTTC
abundance: few; v_gene: TRBV7-8; d_gene: -; j_gene: TRBJ2-7; len: 13; CDR3aa: CASRSRGSYEQYF; CDR3nt: TGTGCCAGCAGGTCTAGAGGATCCTACGAGCAGTACTTC
abundance: -; v_gene: TRBV10-3; d_gene: TRBD1; j_gene: TRBJ1-2; len: 16; CDR3aa: CAIRDRGRIPFYGYTF; CDR3nt: TGTGCCATCAGAGACAGGGGCCGGATCCCATTCTATGGCTACACCTTC
abundance: few; v_gene: TRBV2; d_gene: -; j_gene: TRBJ2-3; len: 14; CDR3aa: CASESIISTDTQYF; CDR3nt: TGTGCCAGCGAATCGATAATTAGCACAGATACGCAGTATTTT
abundance: -; v_gene: TRBV7-6; d_gene: TRBD2; j_gene: TRBJ2-3; len: 15; CDR3aa: CASRHIAGSTDTQYF; CDR3nt: TGTGCCAGCAGACATATAGCGGGAAGCACAGATACGCAGTATTTT
abundance: many; v_gene: TRBV20-1; d_gene: -; j_gene: TRBJ2-1; len: 8; CDR3aa: CSALPGFF; CDR3nt: TGCAGTGCCCTCCCCGGGTTCTTC
abundance: -; v_gene: TRBV3-1; d_gene: -; j_gene: TRBJ2-2; len: 12; CDR3aa: CASSTVPGELFF; CDR3nt: TGTGCCAGCAGCACAGTTCCCGGGGAGCTGTTTTTT
abundance: few; v_gene: TRBV7-9; d_gene: TRBD1; j_gene: TRBJ1-1; len: 14; CDR3aa: CASSLYRGNEGAFF; CDR3nt: TGTGCCAGCAGCTTATACAGGGGGAATGAGGGAGCTTTCTTT
abundance: many; v_gene: TRBV29-1; d_gene: -; j_gene: TRBJ2-7; len: 12; CDR3aa: CSVQRQAGEQYF; CDR3nt: TGCAGCGTCCAGAGACAGGCCGGCGAGCAGTACTTC
abundance: -; v_gene: TRBV2; d_gene: TRBD2; j_gene: TRBJ2-1; len: 18; CDR3aa: CASSRGPELAGTYNEQFF; CDR3nt: TGTGCCAGCAGCCGCGGACCCGAACTAGCGGGAACTTACAATGAGCAGTTCTTC
abundance: few; v_gene: TRBV6-5; d_gene: TRBD2; j_gene: TRBJ2-6; len: 23; CDR3aa: CASSHGLAGGFRHMLSGANVLTF; CDR3nt: TGTGCCAGCAGCCACGGACTAGCGGGGGGCTTCAGACATATGCTATCTGGGGCCAACGTCCTGACTTTC
abundance: many; v_gene: TRBV7-2; d_gene: -; j_gene: TRBJ2-5; len: 13; CDR3aa: CASSRGTARTQYF; CDR3nt: TGTGCCAGCAGCCGTGGGACTGCGCGGACCCAGTACTTC
abundance: many; v_gene: TRBV7-9; d_gene: -; j_gene: TRBJ1-2; len: 13; CDR3aa: CASSPGAIYGYTF; CDR3nt: TGTGCCAGCAGCCCGGGGGCGATCTATGGCTACACCTTC
abundance: -; v_gene: TRBV4-3; d_gene: -; j_gene: TRBJ2-7; len: 15; CDR3aa: CASSQEGGGTNEQYF; CDR3nt: TGCGCCAGCAGCCAAGAGGGGGGGGGCACGAACGAGCAGTACTTC
abundance: few; v_gene: TRBV9; d_gene: -; j_gene: TRBJ1-2; len: 14; CDR3aa: CASSVGGANYGYTF; CDR3nt: TGTGCCAGCAGCGTAGGGGGGGCGAACTATGGCTACACCTTC
abundance: -; v_gene: TRBV24-1; d_gene: -; j_gene: TRBJ1-2; len: 12; CDR3aa: CATSDPQEGYTF; CDR3nt: TGTGCCACCAGTGACCCGCAGGAGGGCTACACCTTC